Sequencing of this TCR beta chain was carried out in a study of beta chain features in type 1 diabetes. Study information: Healthy donors and patients had similar age, gender and cell yields. The study's findings and limits: The study notes PCR might favor shorter templates equally in patients and controls. Small HLA sub-analyses could not settle whether HLA shapes TCRB rearrangement. Researchers report that Type 1 diabetes patients had moderately but significantly shorter TCRB CDR3s across all four CD4+ subsets. Across patients, naive, central memory and Treg TCRB repertoires exhibited apparently greater similarity than was observed across healthy donors.

TCRB transcripts that were expressed got sequenced, as all of the isolated RNA had been reverse transcribed. Using immunoSEQ multiplex PCR, the repertoire was profiled, and TCRdb retains in-frame clones only, with some absent. The data hold around 690,000 clones, with around 12% observed a single time. A remark on this clone: Its antigen is still unknown.

The sequenced sample was naive CD4+ T cells from blood. The clonotype comes from a man aged 25-45 years with type 1 diabetes.

Here the CDR3 reads CASSVELAGGGETQYF. For the CDR3, the DNA is TGTGCCAGCAGCGTAGAACTAGCGGGGGGAGGAGAGACCCAGTACTTC. V gene TRBV9 combines with J gene TRBJ2-5; 12 positions match TRBD2. V dropped 0 bases and J dropped 4; count of bases not matched to a gene: 4. Germline CDR1 is SGDLS and CDR2 is YYNGEE. The CDR3 contains 16 residues.